A selection of T cell receptor beta chains follows, all from one sample in a study of blood T cell repertoires in COVID-19. Method: immunoSEQ multiplex PCR; TCRdb's copy keeps in-frame clones and lacks some. The sample lists 95,000 to 150,000 clones; about 83% were seen once. The sample comprised peripheral blood. All receptors derive from a man of 80 years or more with active or convalescent COVID-19. CDR3s include the opening cysteine and the closing phenylalanine or tryptophan. Fields, in order: D gene, J gene, CDR3 length, V gene, clone size, CDR3 protein, CDR3 DNA. The D gene is left open where the match is weak. For some rows the clone size is stated as once, few or many, or as a class when expanded; others skip it.

.,TRBJ1-5,12,TRBV2,.,CASSRENQPQHF,TGTGCCAGCAGCAGGGAAAATCAGCCCCAGCATTTT
TRBD1,TRBJ2-4,15,TRBV7-3,once,CASSLSGTDSNIQYF,TGTGCCAGCAGCTTATCTGGGACAGACTCAAACATTCAGTACTTC
TRBD1,TRBJ1-1,14,TRBV2,.,CASIPGQGGTEAFF,TGTGCCAGCATTCCGGGACAGGGGGGTACTGAAGCTTTCTTT
.,TRBJ1-1,14,TRBV7-3,.,CASSLTGENTEAFF,TGTGCCAGCAGCTTAACAGGGGAGAACACTGAAGCTTTCTTT
.,TRBJ1-2,13,TRBV12-3/TRBV12-4,.,CASSLNRELGYTF,TGTGCCAGCAGTTTAAACAGGGAGCTTGGCTACACCTTC
TRBD1,TRBJ1-5,14,TRBV5-4,.,CASSSGTGNQPQHF,TGTGCCAGCAGTTCCGGGACAGGAAATCAGCCCCAGCATTTT
.,TRBJ1-2,15,TRBV6-5,.,CASRKQGPTNYGYTF,TGTGCCAGCAGGAAGCAGGGCCCTACTAACTATGGCTACACCTTC
TRBD1,TRBJ1-1,14,TRBV5-1,.,CASSSQGVNTEAFF,TGCGCCAGCAGCTCACAGGGGGTGAACACTGAAGCTTTCTTT
.,TRBJ2-3,13,TRBV7-2,.,CASSLGSEYTQYF,TGTGCCAGCAGCTTAGGGAGTGAGTATACGCAGTATTTT
.,TRBJ2-5,16,TRBV10-3,.,CAISESINFYQETQYF,TGTGCCATCAGTGAGTCGATAAACTTCTACCAAGAGACCCAGTACTTC
TRBD1,TRBJ1-5,15,TRBV19,.,CASSMAGGGNQPQHF,TGTGCCAGTAGTATGGCAGGGGGCGGAAATCAGCCCCAGCATTTT
TRBD2,TRBJ2-4,16,TRBV7-2,few,CASSFIGGAGTNIQYF,TGTGCCAGCAGCTTTATCGGGGGGGCCGGTACGAACATTCAGTACTTC
TRBD1,TRBJ1-6,15,TRBV7-2,.,CASSDQGGGNSPLHF,TGTGCCAGCAGCGACCAGGGGGGCGGTAATTCACCCCTCCACTTT
TRBD2,TRBJ2-7,16,TRBV7-8,.,CASSLASGGLFYEQYF,TGTGCCAGCAGCTTAGCAAGCGGGGGATTATTCTACGAGCAGTACTTC
.,TRBJ1-5,15,TRBV5-1,.,CASSFRPGGNQPQHF,TGCGCCAGCAGCTTCCGGCCCGGGGGAAATCAGCCCCAGCATTTT
TRBD1,TRBJ1-3,15,TRBV10-3,.,CATRKGASSGNTIYF,TGTGCCACCCGGAAGGGGGCCTCCTCTGGAAACACCATATATTTT
.,TRBJ2-7,14,TRBV7-2,.,CASSFGRGTYEQYF,TGTGCCAGCAGCTTCGGTCGGGGAACCTACGAGCAGTACTTC
TRBD2,TRBJ2-5,14,TRBV6-5,few,CASSPSGGYETQYF,TGTGCCAGCAGCCCGAGCGGGGGGTATGAGACCCAGTACTTC
.,TRBJ2-3,15,TRBV5-1,.,CASSSRGARTDTQYF,TGCGCCAGCAGCTCCCGGGGGGCTCGCACAGATACGCAGTATTTT
TRBD1,TRBJ1-2,16,TRBV27,once,CASSPYTGGAVYGYTF,TGTGCCAGCAGTCCTTACACAGGGGGCGCGGTCTATGGCTACACCTTC
.,TRBJ2-2,15,TRBV7-9,.,CASSPRTVRVGELFF,TGTGCCAGCAGCCCTCGGACAGTAAGAGTCGGGGAGCTGTTTTTT
TRBD1,TRBJ1-4,15,TRBV6-5,.,CASRAYRGRGEKLFF,TGTGCCAGCAGAGCCTACAGGGGGCGGGGTGAAAAACTGTTTTTT
.,TRBJ2-1,15,TRBV9,.,CASSVGPSSYNEQFF,TGTGCCAGCAGCGTAGGACCTAGCTCCTACAATGAGCAGTTCTTC
.,TRBJ2-5,15,TRBV4-3,.,CASSQGGRGQETQYF,TGCGCCAGCAGCCAAGGAGGAAGGGGCCAAGAGACCCAGTACTTC
TRBD2,TRBJ2-7,15,TRBV3-1/TRBV3-2,.,CASSQGRGGLSEQYF,TGTGCCAGCAGCCAAGGGCGGGGGGGCCTTAGCGAGCAGTACTTC
TRBD1,TRBJ2-7,13,TRBV12-3/TRBV12-4,.,CASSLQGSYEQYF,TGTGCCAGCAGCCTACAGGGGTCCTACGAGCAGTACTTC
TRBD1,TRBJ2-5,16,TRBV18,.,CASSPSDRGHGETQYF,TGTGCCAGCTCACCTTCGGACAGGGGGCATGGTGAGACCCAGTACTTC
TRBD2,TRBJ2-3,16,TRBV28,.,CASSLDSGGGTDTQYF,TGTGCCAGCAGTTTAGATAGCGGGGGAGGAACAGATACGCAGTATTTT
TRBD1,TRBJ1-2,14,TRBV2,.,CASSGTGANYGYTF,TGTGCCAGCAGTGGGACAGGGGCTAACTATGGCTACACCTTC
TRBD1,TRBJ1-1,16,TRBV27,.,CASPPYNRGRSTEAFF,TGTGCCAGCCCCCCCTATAACAGGGGAAGAAGCACTGAAGCTTTCTTT
.,TRBJ2-1,15,TRBV3-1/TRBV3-2,.,CASSPGTGSYNEQFF,TGTGCCAGCAGCCCCGGGACTGGCTCCTACAATGAGCAGTTCTTC
.,TRBJ2-2,15,TRBV10-3,.,CAISQSLGVAGELFF,TGTGCCATCAGCCAGAGTCTAGGTGTAGCCGGGGAGCTGTTTTTT
TRBD1,TRBJ2-1,15,TRBV6-6,.,CASSYAGGQSNEQFF,TGTGCCAGCAGTTACGCAGGGGGACAATCTAATGAGCAGTTCTTC
.,TRBJ2-3,16,TRBV9,.,CASSGTSLTSTDTQYF,TGTGCCAGCAGCGGAACCTCGCTAACTAGCACAGATACGCAGTATTTT
TRBD2,TRBJ2-5,16,TRBV18,once,CASSPPTGKAGETQYF,TGTGCCAGCTCACCCCCTACGGGGAAAGCGGGGGAGACCCAGTACTTC
.,TRBJ1-1,15,TRBV4-2,few,CASSQELGANTEAFF,TGTGCCAGCAGCCAAGAATTGGGGGCGAACACTGAAGCTTTCTTT
TRBD1,TRBJ2-7,13,TRBV6-5,.,CASSRQGTYEQYF,TGTGCCAGCAGTAGACAGGGAACCTACGAGCAGTACTTC
TRBD1,TRBJ2-7,15,TRBV5-1,.,CASSPMGDSSYEQYF,TGCGCCAGCAGCCCCATGGGGGACAGCTCCTACGAGCAGTACTTC
TRBD1,TRBJ1-6,18,TRBV5-6,.,CASSWWTGQSSYNSPLHF,TGTGCCAGCAGCTGGTGGACAGGGCAGAGCTCCTATAATTCACCCCTCCACTTT
.,TRBJ1-6,15,TRBV19,.,CASNPRQALNSPLHF,TGTGCCAGTAATCCTCGACAGGCCCTGAATTCACCCCTCCACTTT
.,TRBJ1-1,15,TRBV7-8,.,CASSPNRVGNTEAFF,TGTGCCAGCAGCCCAAACAGGGTTGGGAACACTGAAGCTTTCTTT
TRBD1,TRBJ1-2,14,TRBV3-1/TRBV3-2,.,CASSLTGGEYGYTF,TGTGCCAGCAGCCTGACAGGGGGCGAGTATGGCTACACCTTC
TRBD1,TRBJ2-5,16,TRBV6-2/TRBV6-3,.,CASSSRDRGPQETQYF,TGTGCCAGCAGTTCCCGGGACAGGGGTCCCCAAGAGACCCAGTACTTC
TRBD1,TRBJ1-3,15,TRBV2,.,CASSRDRDSGNTIYF,TGTGCCAGCAGTAGGGACAGGGACTCTGGAAACACCATATATTTT
.,TRBJ1-5,14,TRBV10-3,.,CAISGGGDYQPQHF,TGTGCCATCAGTGGGGGGGGAGATTATCAGCCCCAGCATTTT
.,TRBJ2-7,12,TRBV5-6,once,CASSLVSYEQYF,TGTGCCAGCAGCTTGGTATCCTACGAGCAGTACTTC
.,TRBJ2-5,14,TRBV7-8,.,CASSPGSRSETQYF,TGTGCCAGCAGCCCTGGATCCCGGAGCGAGACCCAGTACTTC
.,TRBJ2-4,15,TRBV6-5,.,CASSTDRTFKNIQYF,TGTGCCAGCAGTACCGACAGGACTTTCAAAAACATTCAGTACTTC